These 8 T cell receptor beta chains originate from one sample sequenced in a study of immune characterization of retroperitoneal liposarcoma. TCRdb reprocessed the PCR reads with MiXCR, giving one entry per CDR3 protein. In the table there are around 11,000 distinct CDR3 sequences, around a third of which are singletons. Specimen: tumor tissue. All receptors come from a female donor with retroperitoneal liposarcoma.

The chain links TRBV4-1 to TRBJ2-1, with TRBD1 matching 8 bases. The CDR3 extends over 16 amino acids. J lost 7 bases, V lost 4 bases, and 12 bases had no gene match. CDR1 is MGHRA and CDR2 is YSYEKL in the germline V gene. CDR3 DNA: TGCGCCAGCAGCCCAAACGGACAGGGATTGGTGAATGAGCAGTTCTTC. The encoded protein is CASSPNGQGLVNEQFF.

V gene TRBV27 combines with J gene TRBJ2-1, with D perhaps assigned TRBD1 or TRBD2 (5 bases each). The end of the DNA is better explained by TRBJ2-7, so the J call may be wrong. Per the germline V gene, CDR1 is MNHEY and CDR2 is SMNVEV (reference sequence). The CDR3 consists of 14 residues. The CDR3 loop is CASSAGTTNNEQYF. CDR3 bases: TGTGCCAGCAGTGCCGGGACCACTAACAATGAGCAGTACTTC.

This clonotype is termed large. The chain employs TRBV6-6 and TRBJ2-5; D ambiguous. V was pared by 2 bases and J by 2 bases, with 9 bases between. The length of the CDR3 is 14 residues. Germline V gene data show CDR1 as MNHNY and CDR2 as SVGAGI (reference sequence). CDR3 bases: TGTGCCAGCAGTTACGGCCTAGGACAAGAGACCCAGTACTTC. Its translation: CASSYGLGQETQYF.

J is TRBJ2-4 and V is TRBV11-2; D unresolved. In germline, CDR1 is SGHAT, CDR2 FQNNGV. CDR3 size: 13 residues. V lost 0 bases and J lost 13, with 13 bases in between. Here the CDR3 DNA reads TGTGCCAGCAGCTTAGAATGGGGTAATGAGCAGTACTTC. Its protein product is CASSLEWGNEQYF.

The rearrangement uses TRBV6-5 and TRBJ1-1; no firm D call. CDR1 MNHEY and CDR2 SVGAGI come from the germline V gene. The ends were cut back, 3 bases at V and 1 base at J, with 9 bases in the middle. The CDR3 runs to 14 residues. CDR3 in DNA: TGTGCCAGCAGTTATTTAGTGAGGAACACTGAAGCTTTCTTT. Translation gives CASSYLVRNTEAFF.

The sample holds a few counts of this clonotype. CDR3 sequence reads: CASSFSASKHYEQYF. For the CDR3, the DNA is TGTGCCAGCAGTTTTAGCGCCTCTAAGCACTACGAGCAGTACTTC. The chain recombines TRBV12-3 or TRBV12-4 with TRBJ2-5; a weak D match, TRBD2 (5 bases). The better agreement between TRBJ2-7 and the DNA end casts doubt on the J call. The CDR3 is 15 residues long.

This clonotype was seen once. V and J are TRBV28 and TRBJ2-5; tentatively, D is TRBD1 or TRBD2 (5 bases each). Trimming cost V 3 bases and J 3 bases, with 11 bases left between them. The CDR3 consists of 14 residues. CDR1 and CDR2 from the germline V gene are MDHEN and SYDVKM. CDR3: CASSFSGTKETQYF. CDR3 DNA: TGTGCCAGCAGTTTCTCTGGGACGAAAGAGACCCAGTACTTC.

In its sample, this clonotype was seen a few times. V and J are TRBV6-1 and TRBJ2-3; no clear D. Germline V CDR1 and CDR2: MNHNS, SASEGT. The CDR3 is 14 amino acids. V lost 1 base, J lost 6 bases, and 11 bases lay in between. Written as DNA, the CDR3 is TGTGCCAGCAGTGAAGAGATTCGCTCGGATACGCAGTATTTT. Translated, it gives CASSEEIRSDTQYF.